One and the same sample provided the 15 T cell receptor beta chains below, sequenced in a study of shared clonotypes between healthy human individuals. The table came from immunoSEQ multiplex PCR; TCRdb's copy has only in-frame clones and leaves some out. The repertoire holds roughly 1,100,000 clones, with more than 65% as singletons. Material for sequencing was memory CD4+ T cells sorted from blood. Sample subset: CD45RA-negative fraction. Receptors were obtained from a young man in good health.

The table lists this clone with a count of one. The chain recombines TRBV7-2 with TRBJ1-5, with a weak D call TRBD1 (6 bases). This CDR3 contains 15 residues. Per the germline V gene, CDR1 is SGHTA and CDR2 is FQGNSA. V was shortened by 5 bases and J by 3 bases, with 14 bases between the two germline ends. The CDR3 nucleotides read TGTGCCAGCAGCATGGGAGGACAGAACAATCAGCCCCAGCATTTT. Protein sequence: CASSMGGQNNQPQHF.

This clone occurred a few times. The rearrangement links TRBV18 to TRBJ2-7; TRBD1 or TRBD2 may be the D gene (5 bases each). CDR1 KGHSH and CDR2 LQKENI come from the germline V gene. The V end was cut by 2 bases, the J end by 2 bases, with 10 bases between. The CDR3 sequence is 14 residues long. This chain's CDR3 is CASSPVGTPYEQYF. As DNA, the CDR3 is TGTGCCAGCTCACCAGTCGGGACCCCCTACGAGCAGTACTTC.

The chain is built from TRBV19 and TRBJ2-3, with D perhaps assigned TRBD1 or TRBD2 (5 bases each). V was cut by 0 bases and J by 2 bases, with 6 bases left in between. This CDR3 is 14 amino acids long. Per germline, CDR1 LNHDA and CDR2 SQIVND (reference sequence). CDR3 sequence: CASSIDGTTDTQYF. DNA for the CDR3: TGTGCCAGTAGTATAGACGGGACCACAGATACGCAGTATTTT. Full variable domain (remainder filled in from reference TRBV19 and TRBJ2-3): DGGITQSPKYLFRKEGQNVTLSCEQNLNHDAMYWYRQDPGQGLRLIYYSQIVNDFQKGDIAEGYSVSREKKESFPLTVTSAQKNPTAFYLCASSIDGTTDTQYFGPGTRLTVL.

The chain employs TRBV5-1 and TRBJ2-2; a possible D gene is TRBD2 (6 bases). Germline-derived CDR1 and CDR2 are SGHRS and YFSETQ. CDR3 length: 15 residues. The V end lost 5 bases, the J end lost 7 bases, and 18 bases lay between the germline ends. The CDR3 sequence is CASRLAPAFDGELFF. Written as DNA, the CDR3 is TGCGCCAGCAGACTAGCCCCTGCCTTCGACGGGGAGCTGTTTTTT.

The chain employs TRBV19 and TRBJ1-1; D is unresolved. Germline V gives CDR1 LNHDA, CDR2 SQIVND (reference sequence). Trimming shortened V by 3 bases and J by 0 bases, and 8 bases separated the two germline ends. This CDR3 is 14 amino acids long. The CDR3 here is CASSMRAMNTEAFF. For the CDR3, the DNA is TGTGCCAGTAGTATGAGGGCCATGAACACTGAAGCTTTCTTT.

The chain recombines TRBV4-1 with TRBJ1-2; D uncertain. The CDR3 length is 12 residues. Trimming cost V 0 bases and J 7 bases, with 6 bases left between them. The germline CDR1 and CDR2 sequences are MGHRA and YSYEKL. The CDR3 DNA follows: TGCGCCAGCAGCCAAGATTGGGGTGGCTACACCTTC. Protein sequence: CASSQDWGGYTF.

The chain has TRBV5-1 and TRBJ2-7; tentatively, D is TRBD2 (6 bases). Germline V gives CDR1 SGHRS, CDR2 YFSETQ. The V gene lost 4 bases and the J gene lost 6 bases, with 23 bases spanning the gap. CDR3 size: 16 residues. CDR3 protein: CASSPVGSRRASEQYF. CDR3 DNA sequence: TGCGCCAGCAGCCCGGTAGGCTCCCGGAGGGCCAGCGAGCAGTACTTC. The full variable domain, completed using reference TRBV5-1 and TRBJ2-7, is KAGVTQTPRYLIKTRGQQVTLSCSPISGHRSVSWYQQTPGQGLQFLFEYFSETQRNKGNFPGRFSGRQFSNSRSEMNVSTLELGDSALYLCASSPVGSRRASEQYFGPGTRLTVT.

The chain combines TRBV6-5 with TRBJ2-3; D is uncertain. CDR1 and CDR2 from the germline V gene are MNHEY and SVGAGI. Deletions cut 8 bases from V and 6 bases from J, with 18 bases between. The length of the CDR3 is 14 residues. CDR3 sequence: CASAEPEASDTQYF. The CDR3 DNA is TGTGCCAGCGCGGAGCCCGAGGCGTCCGATACGCAGTATTTT.

The chain has TRBV7-3 and TRBJ1-1; D is possibly TRBD1 (6 bases). The germline CDR1 and CDR2 sequences are SGHTA and FQGTGA. The CDR3 contains 13 residues. The germline V and J ends were trimmed by 8 bases and 5 bases, with 15 bases remaining between them. CDR3 sequence reads: CASARGTETEAFF. CDR3 nucleotide sequence: TGTGCCAGCGCGAGGGGGACGGAGACTGAAGCTTTCTTT.

This clone was counted many times. The CDR3 is CASSAGYGTDTQYF. The CDR3 coding sequence is TGCGCCAGCTCTGCCGGGTACGGCACAGATACGCAGTATTTT. The V gene is TRBV5-1, the J gene TRBJ2-3; no clear D gene. V was clipped by 7 bases and J by 1 base, with 13 bases between them. Germline V lookup: CDR1 SGHRS, CDR2 YFSETQ. The CDR3 loop spans 14 amino acids.

Points on this clone: Other DNA sequences of this sample code for an identical CDR3. The V call is TRBV7-2, the J call TRBJ2-7, with 7 positions matching TRBD2. The germline CDR1 and CDR2 sequences are SGHTA and FQGNSA. This CDR3 is built from 15 residues. Losses at the gene ends were 1 base for V and 2 bases for J; bases not matched to a gene: 5. The CDR3 nucleotides read TGTGCCAGCAGCTTAGGGGCTAGCGGAGCCTACGAGCAGTACTTC. Protein sequence: CASSLGASGAYEQYF. The entire variable domain, with the rest obtained from reference TRBV7-2 and TRBJ2-7, is as follows: GAGVSQSPSNKVTEKGKDVELRCDPISGHTALYWYRQSLGQGLEFLIYFQGNSAPDKSGLPSDRFSAERTGGSVSTLTIQRTQQEDSAVYLCASSLGASGAYEQYFGPGTRLTVT.

CDR3 nucleotide sequence: TGTGCCAGCAGTCAGGGGACAGGTCTTGGAAACACCATATATTTT. The encoded protein is CASSQGTGLGNTIYF. The chain combines TRBV6-5 with TRBJ1-3; 8 bases match TRBD1. V shed 5 bases and J 3 bases; nucleotides not matched to a gene: 6. CDR1 is MNHEY and CDR2 is SVGAGI in the germline V gene. The CDR3 is 15 amino acids.

V gene TRBV2 combines with J gene TRBJ2-3; 7 bases match TRBD2. V shed 0 bases, J shed 7 bases, and the junction held 10 bases outside the gene matches. Germline V gives CDR1 SNHLY, CDR2 FYNNEI. The CDR3 extends over 16 amino acids. CDR3 sequence reads: CASSEAMSGGGNTQYF. The CDR3 nucleotides read TGTGCCAGCAGTGAAGCTATGTCGGGGGGTGGAAATACGCAGTATTTT. The whole variable domain, remainder taken from reference TRBV2 and TRBJ2-3, is EPEVTQTPSHQVTQMGQEVILRCVPISNHLYFYWYRQILGQKVEFLVSFYNNEISEKSEIFDDQFSVERPDGSNFTLKIRSTKLEDSAMYFCASSEAMSGGGNTQYFGPGTRLTVL.

This clone was detected a few times. The chain has TRBV9 and TRBJ2-5; tentatively, D is TRBD1 (5 bases). Trimming removed 3 bases at V and 5 bases at J, with 11 bases between. Germline V gives CDR1 SGDLS, CDR2 YYNGEE. This CDR3 has 13 residues. CDR3 protein: CASSAQNRETQYF. In nucleotides, the CDR3 is TGTGCCAGCAGCGCTCAAAACAGGGAGACCCAGTACTTC.

CDR3 nucleotides: TGTGCCAGCAGAGCCGAACTTATCCCGCCACCCGACACAGATACGCAGTATTTT. Translating gives CASRAELIPPPDTDTQYF. The chain links TRBV6-4 to TRBJ2-3; no reliable D call. Germline V gives CDR1 MRHNA, CDR2 SNTAGT. There are 18 residues in the CDR3. Trimming took 6 bases from V and 2 from J, leaving 24 bases between them.